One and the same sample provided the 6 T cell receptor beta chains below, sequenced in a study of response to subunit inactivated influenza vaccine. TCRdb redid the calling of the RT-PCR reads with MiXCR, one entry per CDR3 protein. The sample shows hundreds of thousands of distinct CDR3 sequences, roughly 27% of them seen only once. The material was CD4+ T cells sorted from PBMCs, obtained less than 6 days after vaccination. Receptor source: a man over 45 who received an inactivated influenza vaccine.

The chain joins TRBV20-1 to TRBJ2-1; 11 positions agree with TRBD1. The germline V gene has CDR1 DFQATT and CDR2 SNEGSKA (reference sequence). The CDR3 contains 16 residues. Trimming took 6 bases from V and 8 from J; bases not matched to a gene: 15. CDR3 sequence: CSARFLPGQGVYEQFF. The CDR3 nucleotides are TGCAGTGCCCGATTCCTACCGGGACAGGGGGTTTATGAGCAGTTCTTC.

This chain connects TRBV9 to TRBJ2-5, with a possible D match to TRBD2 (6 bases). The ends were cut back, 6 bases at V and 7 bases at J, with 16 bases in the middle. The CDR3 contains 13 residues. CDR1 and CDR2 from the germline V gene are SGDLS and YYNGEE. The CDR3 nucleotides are TGTGCCAGCACGCTAGCGCAGAGGGGGACCCAGTACTTC. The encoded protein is CASTLAQRGTQYF.

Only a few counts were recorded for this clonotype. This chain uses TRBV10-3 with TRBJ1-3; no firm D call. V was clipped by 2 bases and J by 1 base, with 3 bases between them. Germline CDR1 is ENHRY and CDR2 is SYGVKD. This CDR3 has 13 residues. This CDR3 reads CAISENSGNTIYF. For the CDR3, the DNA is TGTGCCATCAGTGAGAATTCTGGAAACACCATATATTTT.

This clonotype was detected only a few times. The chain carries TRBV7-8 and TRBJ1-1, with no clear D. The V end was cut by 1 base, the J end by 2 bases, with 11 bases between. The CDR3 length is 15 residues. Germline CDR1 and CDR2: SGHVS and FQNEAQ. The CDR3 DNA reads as TGTGCCAGCAGCTTAGTTCAGATACGCAACACTGAAGCTTTCTTT. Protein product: CASSLVQIRNTEAFF.

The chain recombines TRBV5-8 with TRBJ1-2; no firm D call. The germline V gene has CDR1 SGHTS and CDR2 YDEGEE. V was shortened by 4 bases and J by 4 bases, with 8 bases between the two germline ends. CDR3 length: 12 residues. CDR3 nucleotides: TGTGCCAGCAGCCTGACCCTCTATGGCTACACCTTC. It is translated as CASSLTLYGYTF.

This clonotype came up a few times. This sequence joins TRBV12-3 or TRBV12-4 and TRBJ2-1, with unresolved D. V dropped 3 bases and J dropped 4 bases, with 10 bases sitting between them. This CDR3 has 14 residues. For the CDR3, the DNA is TGTGCCAGCAGTTTTAACAGAAGATACAATGAGCAGTTCTTC. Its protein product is CASSFNRRYNEQFF.